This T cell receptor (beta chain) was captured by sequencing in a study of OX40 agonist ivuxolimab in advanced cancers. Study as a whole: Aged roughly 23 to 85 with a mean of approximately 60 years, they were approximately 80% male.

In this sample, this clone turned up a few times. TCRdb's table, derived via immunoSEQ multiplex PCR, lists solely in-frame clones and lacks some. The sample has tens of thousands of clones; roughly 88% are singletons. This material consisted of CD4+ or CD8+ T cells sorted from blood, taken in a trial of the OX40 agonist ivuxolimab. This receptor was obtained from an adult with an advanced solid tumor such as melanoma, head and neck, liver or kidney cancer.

The CDR3 sequence is CASSKGGTGNRQPQHF. CDR3 sequence (DNA): TGTGCCAGCAGTAAGGGGGGCACAGGGAACCGTCAGCCCCAGCATTTT. The chain is built from TRBV28 and TRBJ1-5; TRBD1 is a possible D gene (6 bases). V gave up 5 bases and J gave up 6 bases, with 20 bases separating them. This CDR3 is 16 amino acids long. Germline values: CDR1 MDHEN, CDR2 SYDVKM. Together with reference TRBV28 and TRBJ1-5, the CDR3 gives the full variable domain: DVKVTQSSRYLVKRTGEKVFLECVQDMDHENMFWYRQDPGLGLRLIYFSYDVKMKEKGDIPEGYSVSREKKERFSLILESASTNQTSMYLCASSKGGTGNRQPQHFGDGTRLSIL.